This T cell receptor (beta chain) came from a study of cytomegalovirus exposure and HLA in healthy donors. Broader study findings: It was assumed in the presence/absence analyses that sequencing depth was roughly uniform across donors.

In the PCR, 60 Vbeta and 13 Jbeta primers were used. TCRdb's copy holds only in-frame clones and misses some; the assay was immunoSEQ multiplex PCR. Of about 150,000 clones detected, roughly three quarters appear once; the ten largest clones hold around 13%. CDR3 size: 15 residues. V was shortened by 0 bases and J by 9 bases, with 15 bases between the two germline ends. In germline, CDR1 is LNHNV, CDR2 YYDKDF (reference sequence). Of note for this clone: The antigen remains unidentified.

This clonotype originated in a man younger than 40 in good health and CMV-seropositive. The rearrangement links TRBV15 to TRBJ1-5, with D possibly being TRBD1 (5 bases). The sample consisted of PBMCs. The CDR3 DNA is TGTGCCACCAGCAGAGATCGTTCAGGGTCCCGGCCCCAGCATTTT. This gives the protein CATSRDRSGSRPQHF.